One and the same sample provided the 30 T cell receptor beta chains below, sequenced in a study of blood T cell repertoires in COVID-19. Only in-frame clones appear in the TCRdb table, and some are missing; sequencing was by immunoSEQ multiplex PCR. This table has a few hundred thousand clones, around 89% appearing once. Specimen: PBMCs or T cells enriched from blood (not recorded which). The receptors were gathered from a woman aged 40 to 50 who had recovered from COVID-19.

The chain recombines TRBV4-1 with TRBJ1-1; D gene ambiguous. Germline lookup yields CDR1 MGHRA and CDR2 YSYEKL. There are 16 residues in the CDR3. V dropped 0 bases and J dropped 0 bases, with 11 bases sitting between them. The CDR3 DNA sequence: TGCGCCAGCAGCCAAGATAGAACAGCCATGAACACTGAAGCTTTCTTT. As protein: CASSQDRTAMNTEAFF.

The chain joins TRBV24-1 to TRBJ2-4; TRBD1 might be the D (6 bases). CDR3 length equals 14 residues. CDR1 is KGHDR and CDR2 is SFDVKD in the germline V gene. Trimming shortened V by 7 bases and J by 6 bases, and 15 bases separated the two germline ends. CDR3 in DNA: TGTGCCACCAGAAACAGGGTATGGGGAAACATTCAGTACTTC. Its protein product is CATRNRVWGNIQYF.

This clone was counted between two and nine times. V is TRBV27 and J is TRBJ1-2; the match to TRBD1 covers 8 bases. From germline, CDR1 is MNHEY and CDR2 SMNVEV (reference sequence). Trimming removed 4 bases from V and 4 bases from J; junction bases left unmatched: 5. This CDR3 has 14 residues. CDR3 sequence (DNA): TGTGCCAGCAGTTCCGGACAGGGTTCCTATGGCTACACCTTC. It codes for CASSSGQGSYGYTF.

In this sample, this clone turned up a few times. The gene calls are TRBV7-2 and TRBJ2-4; 7 bases are a match to TRBD2. Germline V gene sequence: CDR1 SGHTA, CDR2 FQGNSA. The CDR3 runs to 14 residues. V trimming: 3 bases; J trimming: 5 bases; junction bases outside the gene matches: 4. The CDR3 nucleotides read TGTGCCAGCAGCTTTGGTCGGGAGGAAAACATTCAGTACTTC. Translated: CASSFGREENIQYF.

The chain combines TRBV10-1 with TRBJ1-1, with 7 bases matching TRBD1. After removal of 0 bases from V and 5 bases from J, the junction contained 3 bases not matched to a gene. Germline V CDR1 and CDR2: WNHNN, SYGVQD (reference sequence). This CDR3 has 14 residues. CDR3 region: CASSESRGRTEAFF. In DNA form, the CDR3 reads TGCGCCAGCAGTGAGTCGAGGGGGCGAACTGAAGCTTTCTTT.

This clone was found a few times. The chain has TRBV11-3 and TRBJ2-1; 14 bases agree with TRBD2. V was clipped by 3 bases and J by 7 bases; unmatched bases: 11. The CDR3 totals 18 residues. Germline CDR1 reads SGHNT; CDR2 reads YENEEA. The DNA of the CDR3 is TGTGCCAGCAGCTTCCTCAGGACTAGCGGGAGGAACGTTAATGAGCAGTTCTTC. Its protein product is CASSFLRTSGRNVNEQFF.

This clone has only a few counts. The CDR3, as DNA: TGTGCCAGCAGCGAAGCTAGTGGGTCCTACAATGAGCAGTTCTTC. It encodes CASSEASGSYNEQFF. This chain connects TRBV7-2 to TRBJ2-1; unclear D gene. This CDR3 comprises 15 residues. Trimming took off 5 bases at V and 1 base at J, with 12 bases between the two ends. From germline, CDR1 is SGHTA and CDR2 FQGNSA.

This chain joins TRBV5-8 and TRBJ2-3, with TRBD2 identical over 7 bases. CDR3 length: 16 amino acids. Germline V lookup: CDR1 SGHTS, CDR2 YDEGEE. The ends lost 5 bases at V and 5 bases at J; junction bases unmatched: 14. As DNA, the CDR3 is TGTGCCAGCAGTACGGGAGGTTCCCCCGCGGGAGATACGCAGTATTTT. It codes for CASSTGGSPAGDTQYF. The entire variable domain, with the rest obtained from reference TRBV5-8 and TRBJ2-3, is as follows: EAGVTQSPTHLIKTRGQQATLRCSPISGHTSVYWYQQALGLGLQFLLWYDEGEERNRGNFPPRFSGRQFPNYSSELNVNALELEDSALYLCASSTGGSPAGDTQYFGPGTRLTVL.

V usage is TRBV5-1 and J usage is TRBJ2-2; 7 nucleotides align to TRBD1. This CDR3 has 15 residues. V dropped 4 bases and J dropped 4; count of bases not matched to a gene: 7. The V gene's germline CDR1 is SGHRS and CDR2 YFSETQ. The CDR3 sequence: CASSEGPGGTGELFF. For the CDR3, the DNA is TGCGCCAGCAGCGAAGGTCCAGGGGGCACCGGGGAGCTGTTTTTT. Full variable domain (rest looked up from reference TRBV5-1 and TRBJ2-2): KAGVTQTPRYLIKTRGQQVTLSCSPISGHRSVSWYQQTPGQGLQFLFEYFSETQRNKGNFPGRFSGRQFSNSRSEMNVSTLELGDSALYLCASSEGPGGTGELFFGEGSRLTVL.

This clone came up once. This rearrangement joins TRBV21-1 to TRBJ1-2; TRBD1, as called in the table, went unchecked against the DNA. TRBV21-1 is labeled a pseudogene. The CDR3 is 14 residues long. CDR3 in DNA: TGTGCCAGCGCACCGGGCAGGGGGTCGTATGGCTACACCTTC. Protein: CASAPGRGSYGYTF.

Turning to this clone: The junction and the germline gene differ at one end; a read error may be behind it. This CDR3 is CASSPRTGNTIYF. CDR3 nucleotide sequence: TGTGCCAGCAGCCCCCGGACTGGGAACACCATATATTTT. The rearrangement joins TRBV14 to TRBJ1-3; D not resolved. CDR1 and CDR2 from the germline V gene are SGHDN and FVKESK. This CDR3 comprises 13 residues.

The genes are TRBV7-9 and TRBJ1-1, with D tentatively TRBD1 (5 bases). Trimming pared 2 bases from V and 0 bases from J, leaving 10 bases between. The CDR3 is 15 amino acids. Germline CDR1 SEHNR, CDR2 FQNEAQ (reference sequence). In nucleotides, the CDR3 is TGTGCCAGCAGCTTATTTGGGGGGGTGAACACTGAAGCTTTCTTT. Protein: CASSLFGGVNTEAFF.

This chain connects TRBV7-9 to TRBJ2-5; 13 bases match TRBD2. CDR3 length equals 16 residues. With V trimmed by 5 bases and J by 4 bases, 7 bases remained unmatched. The germline CDR1 and CDR2 sequences are SEHNR and FQNEAQ (reference sequence). The CDR3 bases are TGTGCCAGCAGCCTACTAGCGGGAGGGCCTGGAGAGACCCAGTACTTC. It specifies CASSLLAGGPGETQYF.

In nucleotides, the CDR3 is TGCGCCAGCAGCTTGTACGGCACTGAAGCTTTCTTT. Translation: CASSLYGTEAFF. This chain connects TRBV5-1 to TRBJ1-1; no firm D call. V was shortened by 1 base and J by 4 bases, with 5 bases between the two germline ends. This CDR3 contains 12 residues. Germline V gene sequence: CDR1 SGHRS, CDR2 YFSETQ. The whole variable domain, remainder taken from reference TRBV5-1 and TRBJ1-1, is KAGVTQTPRYLIKTRGQQVTLSCSPISGHRSVSWYQQTPGQGLQFLFEYFSETQRNKGNFPGRFSGRQFSNSRSEMNVSTLELGDSALYLCASSLYGTEAFFGQGTRLTVV.

The CDR3 coding sequence is TGTGCCAGCAGCCCTAGGGGCCCCACTGAAGCTTTCTTT. As protein: CASSPRGPTEAFF. The rearrangement joins TRBV11-3 to TRBJ1-1, with a weak D call TRBD1 (5 bases). This CDR3 spans 13 amino acids. Germline V gene sequence: CDR1 SGHNT, CDR2 YENEEA. The V end lost 5 bases, the J end lost 4 bases, and 11 bases lay between the germline ends.

This chain uses TRBV7-8 with TRBJ1-6; tentatively, D is TRBD1 (6 bases). Germline assignment: CDR1 SGHVS and CDR2 FQNEAQ. V was cut by 5 bases and J by 10 bases, with 9 bases left in between. This CDR3 has 12 residues. The CDR3 DNA reads TGTGCCAGCAGCCAACAGGGCTCACCCCTCCACTTT. Its translation: CASSQQGSPLHF.

In this sample, this clone turned up a few times. J is TRBJ2-7 and V is TRBV7-9; 10 positions match TRBD2. Germline V gene data show CDR1 as SEHNR and CDR2 as FQNEAQ (reference sequence). The CDR3 consists of 14 residues. Trimming took 8 bases from V and 1 from J; bases not matched to a gene: 5. The CDR3 sequence: CASRLAGESYEQYF. The DNA for the CDR3 is TGTGCCAGCCGCCTAGCGGGAGAGTCCTACGAGCAGTACTTC.

The chain combines TRBV12-3 or TRBV12-4 with TRBJ1-2; 7 nucleotides align to TRBD1. The CDR3 consists of 13 residues. The V gene end was trimmed by 7 bases and the J gene end by 6 bases; junction bases not matched to a gene: 8. CDR3 loop: CASKRTGEDGYTF. The CDR3 region has the DNA TGTGCCAGCAAACGAACAGGGGAGGATGGCTACACCTTC.

V usage is TRBV5-1 and J usage is TRBJ1-5; D not resolved. CDR1 and CDR2 from the germline V gene are SGHRS and YFSETQ. CDR3 size: 15 residues. Between the trimmed V and J ends, which lost 2 bases and 2 bases, there was a span of 11 bases. CDR3 sequence (DNA): TGCGCCAGCAGCTTAACGGGGATAGGCAATCAGCCCCAGCATTTT. Amino acid sequence: CASSLTGIGNQPQHF.

V gene TRBV7-9 combines with J gene TRBJ1-1; D is unresolved. CDR3 size: 15 residues. The V gene's germline CDR1 is SEHNR and CDR2 FQNEAQ (reference sequence). V was pared by 6 bases and J by 2 bases, with 16 bases between. CDR3 sequence reads: CASSFSDIYNTEAFF. The DNA of the CDR3 is TGTGCCAGCAGTTTTTCCGACATTTATAACACTGAAGCTTTCTTT.

The rearrangement uses TRBV7-2 and TRBJ1-5, with TRBD1 identical over 10 bases. CDR3 length: 17 amino acids. Germline CDR1 reads SGHTA; CDR2 reads FQGNSA. J gave up 4 bases and V 1 base, and 7 bases lay outside the gene matches. CDR3 sequence: CASSLGGQGTGNQPQHF. The CDR3 DNA sequence: TGTGCCAGCAGCTTAGGGGGACAGGGGACGGGAAATCAGCCCCAGCATTTT.

This rearrangement joins TRBV30 to TRBJ2-6; 10 bases align to TRBD2. Germline V gives CDR1 GTSNPN, CDR2 SVGIG (reference sequence). The V gene end was trimmed by 4 bases and the J gene end by 0 bases; junction bases not matched to a gene: 6. The CDR3 has 17 residues. The CDR3 nucleotides read TGTGCCTGGAACGGGCTAGCGGGGGCCTCTGGGGCCAACGTCCTGACTTTC. It specifies CAWNGLAGASGANVLTF.

The chain employs TRBV19 and TRBJ2-3, with D maybe TRBD2 (6 bases). This CDR3 region has 14 residues. V gave up 2 bases and J gave up 3 bases, with 9 bases separating them. The germline V gene has CDR1 LNHDA and CDR2 SQIVND (reference sequence). CDR3 in amino acids: CASSIRAGTDTQYF. DNA of the CDR3: TGTGCCAGTAGTATAAGGGCGGGGACAGATACGCAGTATTTT.

The chain has TRBV6-4 and TRBJ1-5, with D perhaps TRBD1 (5 bases). Germline CDR1 reads MRHNA; CDR2 reads SNTAGT. Trimming cost V 5 bases and J 0 bases, with 14 bases left between them. This CDR3 region has 16 residues. The DNA of the CDR3 is TGTGCCAGCAGTTCGGGGGTCACCGATAGCAATCAGCCCCAGCATTTT. Translating gives CASSSGVTDSNQPQHF.

The J gene is TRBJ2-3, the V gene TRBV19; 11 bases fit TRBD2. Germline assignment: CDR1 LNHDA and CDR2 SQIVND (reference sequence). This CDR3 comprises 15 residues. The trim removed 5 bases at V and 6 bases at J, leaving 7 bases unmatched. The CDR3 reads CASSGTSGGRDTQYF. The CDR3 bases are TGTGCCAGTAGTGGGACTAGCGGAGGGAGGGATACGCAGTATTTT.

The genes are TRBV4-3 and TRBJ1-4; D might be TRBD1 (5 bases). The CDR3 sequence is 15 residues long. V lost 1 base to trimming and J lost 10 bases, with 16 bases between them. Germline CDR1 LGHNA, CDR2 YSLEER. The CDR3 coding sequence is TGCGCCAGCAGCCAAGGTCAGGGTCTCTTCACAAAACTGTTTTTT. Translated, it gives CASSQGQGLFTKLFF.

This clone was counted once. The rearrangement links TRBV27 to TRBJ2-5; tentative D call: TRBD1 (6 bases). Between the trimmed V and J ends, which lost 4 bases and 1 base, there was a span of 10 bases. The V gene's germline CDR1 is MNHEY and CDR2 SMNVEV (reference sequence). CDR3 length: 14 amino acids. CDR3 region: CASSSGQFQETQYF. DNA of the CDR3: TGTGCCAGCAGTTCCGGACAGTTCCAAGAGACCCAGTACTTC.

J is TRBJ2-4 and V is TRBV29-1; TRBD1 matches 10 bases. The V gene end was trimmed by 2 bases and the J gene end by 6 bases; junction bases not matched to a gene: 4. Germline loops: CDR1 SQVTM, CDR2 ANQGSEA. This CDR3 is built from 14 residues. CDR3 protein: CSVEKGTGANIQYF. The CDR3 nucleotides read TGCAGCGTTGAAAAGGGGACAGGGGCAAACATTCAGTACTTC. Using reference TRBV29-1 and TRBJ2-4 for the parts outside the CDR3, the full variable domain is SAVISQKPSRDICQRGTSLTIQCQVDSQVTMMFWYRQQPGQSLTLIATANQGSEATYESGFVIDKFPISRPNLTFSTLTVSNMSPEDSSIYLCSVEKGTGANIQYFGAGTRLSVL.

The chain recombines TRBV5-4 with TRBJ1-1; possibly TRBD1 for D (6 bases). The ends were cut back, 5 bases at V and 0 bases at J, with 11 bases in the middle. CDR1 SGHNT and CDR2 YYREEE come from the germline V gene (reference sequence). The CDR3 is 14 amino acids. The CDR3 sequence: CASRSDSMNTEAFF. DNA for the CDR3: TGTGCCAGCAGATCGGACAGTATGAACACTGAAGCTTTCTTT.

The rearrangement joins TRBV11-2 to TRBJ2-3; TRBD2 agrees at 14 bases. CDR3 length: 18 amino acids. The germline gives CDR1 SGHAT, CDR2 FQNNGV. Losses at the gene ends were 3 bases for V and 4 bases for J; bases not matched to a gene: 9. The CDR3 coding sequence is TGTGCCAGCAGCTTCCGAGGGACTAGCGGGAGTGGCCCAGATACGCAGTATTTT. This gives the protein CASSFRGTSGSGPDTQYF.